Listed here is a single TCR beta chain. Its antigen is unknown. Base quality data are lacking; no much larger clone is found one base away. This record comes from a study of shared clonotypes between healthy human individuals (dated by TCRdb to about 2020). As for the study more broadly: Three men and a couple of women, aged 18 to 49 years, made up the cohort. For each donor, CD4 naive and CD4 memory were each given three plates, CD8 naive was given two plates, and CD8 memory was given one plate. To estimate repertoire size and how much clonotypes are shared between individuals, the study performed deep sequencing of blood TCR repertoires from about 5 healthy adults. Libraries were prepared and TCR repertoires were sequenced by different laboratories using diverse techniques, in order to increase sequencing depth and limit assay-specific biases. Leukapheresis yielded between about 0.9 and 9.5 billion PBMCs per donor. Broader findings and caveats from the paper: Sampling was restricted to blood, and TCR repertoires in tissues likely differ from the TCR repertoires found in blood. Pairwise subsampling led to the expectation that sequencing depth would affect the degree of clonotype sharing among donors. Clonotypes shared by all four sorted-subset donors showed higher generation probabilities than non-shared clonotypes. Naive subsets generally had larger estimated clonotype richness than memory subsets did. When several donors were compared, the shared fraction of clonotypes was approximately 5% for naive CD4, over 3% for naive CD8, 2.3% for memory CD4, and roughly 0.4% for memory CD8. Rarefaction of sorted-subset datasets indicated incomplete sequencing despite the large sequencing depth. Because the study included a small number of donors, the genetic and exposure-history diversity represented was limited.

CD8 naive samples consisted of CD45RO-negative cells that were positively selected for CCR7, yielding a CD45RA+CCR7+ population without TemRA cells. Donors were healthy HIV-negative adults with no recently reported acute infections or vaccinations. Every donor was a Caucasian adult residing in Nashville, Tennessee, USA. After blood collection by leukapheresis, PBMCs were isolated using Ficoll-Histopaque density gradient centrifugation and then cryopreserved in the vapor phase of liquid nitrogen. Analytical flow cytometry was used to check the purity and quantity of each magnetically sorted T cell population. From each sorted fraction, genomic DNA was isolated and quantified by UV absorbance on a Nanodrop 2000c. Using the deep immunoSEQ assay, TCR CDR3 regions were amplified from genomic DNA by multiplex PCR. For each cell subset, the extracted genomic DNA was distributed evenly across all wells of several immunoSEQ 96-well plates, and each plate served as one replicate. Each replicate PCR for sorted subsets received about 210 ng genomic DNA, equal to tens of thousands of T cell genomes. Purified libraries were quantified with a Qubit 3.0 fluorometer, sized on a Bioanalyzer 2100, and re-quantified with the KAPA Library Quantification kit. Every immunoSEQ 96-well plate was sequenced on a dedicated single-read 150-cycle Illumina NextSeq 550 flow cell. In the authors' own workflow: The immunoSEQ output contained only junctional sequences without quality scores, so filtering could not match that applied to full-length reads. Sequences were annotated with PyIR, a Python wrapper for IgBLAST v1.9, and V/J genes and CDR3 were assigned using IMGT germline references. Reads were removed for weak V/J assignments (E-value above 1e-6), missing CDR3, stop codons, out-of-frame junctions, or ambiguous translated residues. V3J clonotypes were defined as sequences sharing the same inferred V gene, J gene, and CDR3 amino acid sequence. To compute the percentage overlap between repertoires, the number of shared unique clonotypes was divided by the size of the smaller repertoire. RTK rarefaction, the Chao1 estimator, and Recon v2.1 estimates of unobserved clonotypes were used to assess repertoire richness. Generation probabilities for all TCRbeta clonotypes obtained by the gDNA method from four donors were computed using OLGA. TCRdb carries this immuneACCESS record with in-frame sequences only. Its versions omit some clonotypes, under half of them owing to an unresolved V gene in the studies checked, with the rest unexplained. V, J and clone size derive from that table, while D and trimming were established from the DNA sequence. Within this sample are around 2.1 million clones, with under 95% of them counted one time only. The biggest ten clones account for 1.7% of the sample.

The germline V gene supplies CDR1 SGHRS and CDR2 YFSETQ. From the cysteine up to the phenylalanine, the CDR3 has a length of 15 residues. The sequence is cut down to CDR3 DNA, 45 bases in frame from base 1. Unmatched junction bases come to 6, with V trimmed by 1 base and J by 5 bases. The V and J genes are TRBV5-1 and TRBJ2-1; TRBD2 lines up with 7 middle nucleotides. The sample consisted of naive CD8+ T cells from PBMCs. The sample's cell subset or site label, decoded: CD45RA+CCR7+. The sequence derives from a man aged 18 to 30 in good health. Some clones in this sample may be carry-over from other donors' samples. The CDR3 protein is CASSLTSVGDNEQFF. The sequence in DNA is TGCGCCAGCAGCTTGACTAGCGTGGGGGACAATGAGCAGTTCTTC.